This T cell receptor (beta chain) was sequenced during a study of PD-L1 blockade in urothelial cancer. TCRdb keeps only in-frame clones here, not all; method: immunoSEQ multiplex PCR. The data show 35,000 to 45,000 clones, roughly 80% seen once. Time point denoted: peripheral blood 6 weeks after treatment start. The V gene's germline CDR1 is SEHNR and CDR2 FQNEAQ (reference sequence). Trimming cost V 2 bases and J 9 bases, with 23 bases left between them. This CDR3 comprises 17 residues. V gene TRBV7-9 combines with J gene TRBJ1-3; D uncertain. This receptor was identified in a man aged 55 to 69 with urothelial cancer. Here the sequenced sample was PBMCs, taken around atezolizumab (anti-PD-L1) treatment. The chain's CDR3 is CASSLPGRRGALGTIYF. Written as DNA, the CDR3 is TGTGCCAGCAGCTTACCTGGTCGTCGAGGTGCCTTGGGCACCATATATTTT.